This section outlines one T cell receptor (beta chain) sequence together with its context. Its antigen remains unidentified. Per-base qualities were not stored, and no clone one base away is much larger. This entry belongs to a study of T-cell memory formation after mild COVID-19 (TCRdb year 2021). Notes on the research overall: Most TCR sequence clusters were specific to one of the two donors. T-cell clones expanding and contracting after mild COVID-19 in a couple of donors were tracked by longitudinal TCRalpha and TCRbeta repertoire sequencing. The cohort comprised two young, previously healthy adult volunteers, one female and one male. Results the study describes overall, beyond this receptor: SARS-CoV-2 specificity of the second-wave clones peaking on day 37 was not confirmed. Contracting CD4+ clones were located mainly in the CM and EM memory subsets, whereas CD8+ clones were found to be enriched in EMRA. Balanced CD4/CD8 phenotypes were observed for clones contracting from day 15 to 85, whereas a bias towards CD4+ was observed for a second wave of clones expanding from day 15 to 37. The detection of some responding clones in pre-infection memory suggests that pre-existing cross-reactive memory T cells joined the SARS-CoV-2 response. Only a couple of mild cases were covered in the study, and larger cohorts including severe cases with pre-infection samples were considered necessary.

Data came from an Illumina NovaSeq 6000. cDNA libraries for TCRalpha and TCRbeta were prepared by 5'RACE using constant-segment primers, with sample barcodes and unique molecular identifiers added. Trizol reagent was used to extract RNA from every sample. Amplification of the libraries took two PCR steps, and the second step added a second sample barcode plus Illumina TruSeq adapters. Sequencing of libraries was performed on an Illumina NovaSeq with 2 x 150 bp paired-end reads. As for how the authors treated the data: Demultiplexing of reads and collapsing into UMI-guided consensus sequences were performed with migec v1.2.7. With mixcr v2.1.11, UMI consensuses were aligned to TRA and TRB V and J templates and assembled into clonotypes. Clonotypes were classified as expanded or contracted when called significant by both edgeR and NoisET, with noise models trained on biological replicates. edgeR calls used a false discovery rate-adjusted p below 0.01 and a log2 fold-change threshold of 1. As an exploratory analysis of dynamics, PCA with hierarchical clustering was applied to max-normalized trajectories of the 1000 most abundant clonotypes. Separately sequenced CD4+ and CD8+ repertoires were used to assign the CD4 or CD8 phenotype of responding clones. The public reads were reprocessed in TCRdb via fastp at Q25 and MiXCR, keeping in-frame beta chains. Each record represents a unique CDR3 protein, reported with the most common genes and DNA among its rows. V and J calls and clone size were set by TCRdb, not the authors. Across this sample there are approximately 450,000 distinct CDR3 sequences, with roughly 18% seen only once. The ten largest account for about 12% of the sample.

Ficoll-Paque density gradient centrifugation was used to isolate PBMCs. This sequence originates from an adult woman who had mild COVID-19 (a few samples of this study predate the infection). The sample titles of this study are shuffled in the database, so cell type and time point are left out; the donor was told from shared clones. What was sequenced was PBMCs or a T cell subset sorted from them (not recorded which).

The CDR3: CASRNTGNTEAFF. The DNA sequence is as follows: TGTGCCAGCAGAAACACAGGTAACACTGAAGCTTTCTTT. This receptor chain uses TRBV2 and TRBJ1-1; a tentative D match to TRBD1 spans 5 bases. The germline V gene supplies CDR1 SNHLY and CDR2 FYNNEI. V is reduced by 6 bases and J by 2 bases, leaving a spacing of 10 bases between them. CDR3 length: 13 amino acids, cysteine to phenylalanine. Just CDR3 DNA is preserved here, 39 bases in frame from base 1.